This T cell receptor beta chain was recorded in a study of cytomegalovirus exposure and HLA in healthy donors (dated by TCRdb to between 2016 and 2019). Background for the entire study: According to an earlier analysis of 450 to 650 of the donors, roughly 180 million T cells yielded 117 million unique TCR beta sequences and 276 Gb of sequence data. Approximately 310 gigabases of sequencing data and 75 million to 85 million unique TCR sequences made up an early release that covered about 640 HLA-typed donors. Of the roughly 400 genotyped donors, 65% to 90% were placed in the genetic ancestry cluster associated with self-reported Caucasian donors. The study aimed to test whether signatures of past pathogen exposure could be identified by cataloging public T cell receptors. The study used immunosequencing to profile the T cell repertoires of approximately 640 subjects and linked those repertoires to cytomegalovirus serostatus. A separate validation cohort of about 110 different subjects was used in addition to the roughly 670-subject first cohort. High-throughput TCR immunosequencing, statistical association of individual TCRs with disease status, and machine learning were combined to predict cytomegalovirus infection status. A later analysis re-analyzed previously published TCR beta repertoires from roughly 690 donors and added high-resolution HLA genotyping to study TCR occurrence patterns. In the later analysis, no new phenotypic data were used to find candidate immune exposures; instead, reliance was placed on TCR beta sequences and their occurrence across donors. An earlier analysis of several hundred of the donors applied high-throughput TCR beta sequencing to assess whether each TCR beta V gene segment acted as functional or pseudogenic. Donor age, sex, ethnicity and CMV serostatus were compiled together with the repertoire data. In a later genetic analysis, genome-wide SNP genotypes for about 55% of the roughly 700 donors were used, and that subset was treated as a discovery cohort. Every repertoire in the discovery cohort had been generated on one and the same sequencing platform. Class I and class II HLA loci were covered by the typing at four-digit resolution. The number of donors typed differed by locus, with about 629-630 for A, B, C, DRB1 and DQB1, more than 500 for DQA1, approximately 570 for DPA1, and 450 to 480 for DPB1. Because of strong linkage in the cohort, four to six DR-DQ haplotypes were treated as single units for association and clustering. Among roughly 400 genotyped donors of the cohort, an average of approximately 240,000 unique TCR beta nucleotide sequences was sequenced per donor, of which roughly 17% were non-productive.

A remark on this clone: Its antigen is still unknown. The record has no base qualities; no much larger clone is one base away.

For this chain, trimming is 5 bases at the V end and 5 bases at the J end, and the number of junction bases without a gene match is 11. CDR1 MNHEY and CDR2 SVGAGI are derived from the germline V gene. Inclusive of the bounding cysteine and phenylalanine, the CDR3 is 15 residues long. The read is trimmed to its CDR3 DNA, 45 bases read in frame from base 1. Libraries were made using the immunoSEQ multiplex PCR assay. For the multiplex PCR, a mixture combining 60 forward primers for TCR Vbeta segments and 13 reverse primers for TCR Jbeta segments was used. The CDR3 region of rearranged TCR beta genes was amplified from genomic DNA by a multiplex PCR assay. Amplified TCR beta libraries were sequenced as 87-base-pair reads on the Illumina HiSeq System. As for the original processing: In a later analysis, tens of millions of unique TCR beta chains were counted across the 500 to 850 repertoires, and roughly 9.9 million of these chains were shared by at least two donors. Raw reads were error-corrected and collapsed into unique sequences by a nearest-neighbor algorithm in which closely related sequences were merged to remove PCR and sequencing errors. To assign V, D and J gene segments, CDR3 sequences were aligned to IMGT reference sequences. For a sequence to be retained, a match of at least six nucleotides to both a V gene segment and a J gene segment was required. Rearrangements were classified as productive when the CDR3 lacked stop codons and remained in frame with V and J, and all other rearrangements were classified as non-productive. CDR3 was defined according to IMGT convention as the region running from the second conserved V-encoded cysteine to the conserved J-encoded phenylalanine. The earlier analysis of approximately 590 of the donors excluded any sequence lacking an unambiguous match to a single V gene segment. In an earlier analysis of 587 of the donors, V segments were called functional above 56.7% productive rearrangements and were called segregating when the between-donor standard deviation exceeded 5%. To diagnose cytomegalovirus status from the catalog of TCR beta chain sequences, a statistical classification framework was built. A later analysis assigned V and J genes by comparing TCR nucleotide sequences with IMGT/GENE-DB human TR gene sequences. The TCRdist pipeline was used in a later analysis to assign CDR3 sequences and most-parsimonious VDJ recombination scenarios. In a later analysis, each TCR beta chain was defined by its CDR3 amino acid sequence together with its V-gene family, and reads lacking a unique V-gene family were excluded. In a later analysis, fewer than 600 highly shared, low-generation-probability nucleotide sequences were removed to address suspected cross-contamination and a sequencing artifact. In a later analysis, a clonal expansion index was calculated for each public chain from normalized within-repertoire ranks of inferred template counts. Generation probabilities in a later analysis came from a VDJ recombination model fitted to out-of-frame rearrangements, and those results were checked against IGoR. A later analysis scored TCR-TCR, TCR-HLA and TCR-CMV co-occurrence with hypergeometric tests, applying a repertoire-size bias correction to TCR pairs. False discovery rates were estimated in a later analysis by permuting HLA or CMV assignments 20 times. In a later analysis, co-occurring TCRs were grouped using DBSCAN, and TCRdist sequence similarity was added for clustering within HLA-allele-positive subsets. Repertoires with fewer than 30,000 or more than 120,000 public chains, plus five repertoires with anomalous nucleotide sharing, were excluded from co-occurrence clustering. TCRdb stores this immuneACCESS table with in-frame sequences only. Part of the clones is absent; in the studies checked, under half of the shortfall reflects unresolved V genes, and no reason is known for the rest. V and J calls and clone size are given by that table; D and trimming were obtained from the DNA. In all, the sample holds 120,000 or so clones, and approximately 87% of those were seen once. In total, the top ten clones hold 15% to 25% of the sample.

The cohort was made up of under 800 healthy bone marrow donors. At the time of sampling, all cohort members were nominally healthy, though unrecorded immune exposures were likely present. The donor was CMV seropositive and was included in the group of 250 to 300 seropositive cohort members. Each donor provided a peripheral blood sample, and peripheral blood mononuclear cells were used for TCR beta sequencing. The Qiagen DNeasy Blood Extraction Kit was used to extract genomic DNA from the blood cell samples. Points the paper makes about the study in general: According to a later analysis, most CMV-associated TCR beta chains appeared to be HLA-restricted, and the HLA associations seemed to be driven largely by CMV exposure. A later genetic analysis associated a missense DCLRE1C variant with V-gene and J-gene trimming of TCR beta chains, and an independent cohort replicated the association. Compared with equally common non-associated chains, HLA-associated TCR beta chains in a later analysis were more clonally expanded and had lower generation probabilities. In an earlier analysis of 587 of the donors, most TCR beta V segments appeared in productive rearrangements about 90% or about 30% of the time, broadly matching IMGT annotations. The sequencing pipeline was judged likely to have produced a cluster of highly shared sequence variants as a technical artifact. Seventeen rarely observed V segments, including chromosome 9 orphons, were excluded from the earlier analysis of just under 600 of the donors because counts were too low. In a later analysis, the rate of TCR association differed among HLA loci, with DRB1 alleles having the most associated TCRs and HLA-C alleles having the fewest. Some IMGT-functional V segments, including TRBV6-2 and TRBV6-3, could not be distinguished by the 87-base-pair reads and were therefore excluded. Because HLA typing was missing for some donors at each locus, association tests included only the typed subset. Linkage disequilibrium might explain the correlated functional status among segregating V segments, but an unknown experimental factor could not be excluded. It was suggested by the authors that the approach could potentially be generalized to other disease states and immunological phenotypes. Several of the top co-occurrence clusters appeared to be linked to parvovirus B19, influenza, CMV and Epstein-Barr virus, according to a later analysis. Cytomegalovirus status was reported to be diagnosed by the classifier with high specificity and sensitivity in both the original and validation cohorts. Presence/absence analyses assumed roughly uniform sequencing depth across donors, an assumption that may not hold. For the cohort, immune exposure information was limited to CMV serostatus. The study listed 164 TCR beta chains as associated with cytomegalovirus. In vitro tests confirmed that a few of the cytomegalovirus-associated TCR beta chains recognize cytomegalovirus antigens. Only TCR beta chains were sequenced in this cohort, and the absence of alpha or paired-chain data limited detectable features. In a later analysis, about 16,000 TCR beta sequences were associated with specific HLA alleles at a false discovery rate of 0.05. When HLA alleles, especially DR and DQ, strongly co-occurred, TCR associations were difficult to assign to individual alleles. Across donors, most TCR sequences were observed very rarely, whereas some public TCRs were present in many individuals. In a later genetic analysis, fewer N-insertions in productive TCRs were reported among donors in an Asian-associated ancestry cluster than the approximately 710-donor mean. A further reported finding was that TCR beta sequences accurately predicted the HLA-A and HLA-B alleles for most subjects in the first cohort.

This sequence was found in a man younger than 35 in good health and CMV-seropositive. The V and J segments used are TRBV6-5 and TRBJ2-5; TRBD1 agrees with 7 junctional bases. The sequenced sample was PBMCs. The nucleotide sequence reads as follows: TGTGCCAGCAGTCAAGGACAGGCACGAGCGGAGACCCAGTACTTC. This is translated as CASSQGQARAETQYF.